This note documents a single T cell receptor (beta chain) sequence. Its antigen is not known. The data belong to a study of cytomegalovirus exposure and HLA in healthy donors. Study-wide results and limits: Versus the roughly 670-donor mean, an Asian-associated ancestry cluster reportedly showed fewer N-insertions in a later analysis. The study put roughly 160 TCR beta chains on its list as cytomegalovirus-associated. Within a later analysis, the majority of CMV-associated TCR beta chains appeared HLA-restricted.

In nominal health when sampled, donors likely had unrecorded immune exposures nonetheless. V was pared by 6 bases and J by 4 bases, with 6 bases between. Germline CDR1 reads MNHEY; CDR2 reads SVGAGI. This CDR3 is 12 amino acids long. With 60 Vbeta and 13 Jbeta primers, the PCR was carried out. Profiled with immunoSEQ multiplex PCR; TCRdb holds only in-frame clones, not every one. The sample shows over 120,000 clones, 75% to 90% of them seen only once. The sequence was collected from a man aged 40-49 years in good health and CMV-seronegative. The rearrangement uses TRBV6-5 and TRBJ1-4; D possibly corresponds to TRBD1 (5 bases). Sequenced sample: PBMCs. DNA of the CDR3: TGTGCCAGCAGAAGGGGTAATGAAAAACTGTTTTTT. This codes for CASRRGNEKLFF.